These T cell receptor beta chains were read from a single sample in a study of shared clonotypes between healthy human individuals. The method was immunoSEQ multiplex PCR; TCRdb's version includes in-frame clones alone and lacks a portion of them. This table holds 1,400,000 or so clones, approximately 98.5% found once. The source material was naive CD4+ T cells sorted from blood. The source of these receptors is a man aged 25 to 45 in good health. The CDR3 runs from the conserved cysteine through the conserved F or W. Each record gives: clone size, V gene, D gene, J gene, CDR3 protein, CDR3 DNA. A D gene is named only where the DNA matches it firmly. Clone size is shown for a subset of rows, as once, few, many or a class of expanded clone.

-	TRBV27	-	TRBJ1-5	CASMSAGIRNQPQHF	TGTGCCAGCATGTCCGCAGGGATCCGCAATCAGCCCCAGCATTTT
-	TRBV2	TRBD2	TRBJ2-2	CASKSGLGNSGELFF	TGTGCCAGCAAATCAGGACTAGGAAATTCCGGGGAGCTGTTTTTT
-	TRBV6-6	-	TRBJ2-7	CASSYRDRTDEQYF	TGTGCCAGCAGTTACCGAGACAGGACCGACGAGCAGTACTTC
once	TRBV25-1	-	TRBJ2-5	CASSPKETQYF	TGTGCCAGCAGCCCAAAAGAGACCCAGTACTTC
once	TRBV7-6	-	TRBJ2-2	CASSLGAGELFF	TGTGCCAGCAGCTTAGGGGCCGGGGAGCTGTTTTTT
-	TRBV5-1	-	TRBJ1-1	CASSLEPGPMNTEAFF	TGCGCCAGCAGCTTGGAGCCAGGCCCCATGAACACTGAAGCTTTCTTT
-	TRBV10-3	-	TRBJ2-1	CAISPQSTMLGNEQFF	TGTGCCATCAGCCCACAATCAACCATGTTGGGCAATGAGCAGTTCTTC
-	TRBV5-4	-	TRBJ2-3	CASSLAGTSTDTQYF	TGTGCCAGCAGCTTGGCCGGGACTAGCACAGATACGCAGTATTTT
-	TRBV5-5	TRBD1	TRBJ2-2	CASSFNGQGWTGELFF	TGTGCCAGCAGCTTCAATGGACAGGGTTGGACCGGGGAGCTGTTTTTT
-	TRBV29-1	-	TRBJ2-2	CSVSSAGELFF	TGCAGCGTATCTAGCGCCGGGGAGCTGTTTTTT
once	TRBV4-3	TRBD2	TRBJ2-1	CASSQDLEGTSGNYNEQFF	TGCGCCAGCAGCCAAGATTTGGAGGGGACTAGCGGAAACTACAATGAGCAGTTCTTC
-	TRBV28	-	TRBJ2-4	CASSLLGWNIQYF	TGTGCCAGCAGTTTACTGGGTTGGAACATTCAGTACTTC
-	TRBV5-6	TRBD2	TRBJ2-1	CASSGGLAFNEQFF	TGTGCCAGCAGCGGAGGACTAGCTTTCAATGAGCAGTTCTTC
-	TRBV6-1	-	TRBJ1-5	CASSEVRGNNQPQHF	TGTGCCAGCAGTGAAGTCAGGGGTAACAATCAGCCCCAGCATTTT
-	TRBV27	-	TRBJ2-7	CASRNPGSGEQYF	TGTGCCAGCAGAAACCCCGGCTCCGGGGAGCAGTACTTC
-	TRBV9	-	TRBJ2-3	CASSVQATDTQYF	TGTGCCAGCAGCGTCCAGGCAACAGATACGCAGTATTTT
-	TRBV7-2	TRBD2	TRBJ2-1	CASSPPGGGEQFF	TGTGCCAGCAGCCCGCCGGGAGGGGGGGAGCAGTTCTTC
-	TRBV4-1	TRBD2	TRBJ2-3	CASSQEAPGLVTDTQYF	TGCGCCAGCAGCCAAGAAGCCCCGGGACTAGTAACGGATACGCAGTATTTT
-	TRBV7-8	-	TRBJ1-1	CASSSLKGENTEAFF	TGTGCCAGCAGCTCATTAAAGGGGGAGAACACTGAAGCTTTCTTT
-	TRBV19	-	TRBJ2-7	CASSIGLGAQLYEQYF	TGTGCCAGTAGTATAGGCCTGGGGGCACAACTCTACGAGCAGTACTTC
-	TRBV5-1	-	TRBJ2-3	CASSLVTLGDTQYF	TGCGCCAGCAGCTTGGTGACACTAGGAGATACGCAGTATTTT
-	TRBV14	TRBD2	TRBJ2-1	CASSQALAGRRANEQFF	TGTGCCAGCAGCCAAGCTCTAGCGGGGAGGAGGGCTAATGAGCAGTTCTTC
-	TRBV9	TRBD2	TRBJ2-1	CASSVGTSGYNEQFF	TGTGCCAGCAGCGTAGGTACTAGCGGGTATAATGAGCAGTTCTTC
-	TRBV30	TRBD1	TRBJ1-2	CAWNRGYGYTF	TGTGCCTGGAACAGGGGTTATGGCTACACCTTC
-	TRBV6-4	-	TRBJ2-3	CASSDSGRSTDTQYF	TGTGCCAGCAGTGACTCGGGCCGAAGCACAGATACGCAGTATTTT
-	TRBV5-1	-	TRBJ2-5	CASIRVPGETQYF	TGCGCCTCTATCCGGGTCCCTGGGGAGACCCAGTACTTC
-	TRBV7-2	-	TRBJ2-2	CASSRNTGELFF	TGTGCCAGCAGCCGCAACACCGGGGAGCTGTTTTTT
-	TRBV18	-	TRBJ2-3	CASSPYQGSTDTQYF	TGTGCCAGCTCACCCTATCAGGGGAGCACAGATACGCAGTATTTT
-	TRBV6-5	-	TRBJ1-4	CASSYAGLNNEKLFF	TGTGCCAGCAGTTACGCGGGACTAAATAATGAAAAACTGTTTTTT
-	TRBV5-6	-	TRBJ2-7	CASSLGRGFYEQYF	TGTGCCAGCAGCTTGGGGCGGGGTTTCTACGAGCAGTACTTC
once	TRBV27	-	TRBJ2-7	CASSQLARRGYEQYF	TGTGCCAGCAGTCAATTAGCGAGGAGGGGCTACGAGCAGTACTTC
-	TRBV29-1	-	TRBJ2-1	CSDHQGGEQFF	TGCAGCGACCATCAGGGGGGTGAGCAGTTCTTC
-	TRBV18	TRBD1	TRBJ2-7	CASSLGDRVSYEQYF	TGTGCCAGCTCACTGGGGGACAGAGTGAGCTACGAGCAGTACTTC
-	TRBV6-1	TRBD1	TRBJ2-7	CASRGTVSEQYF	TGTGCCAGCAGGGGGACAGTCTCCGAGCAGTACTTC
-	TRBV29-1	-	TRBJ1-2	CSVVEDGYTF	TGCAGCGTTGTTGAAGACGGCTACACCTTC
-	TRBV2	TRBD1	TRBJ1-4	CASRRGGADEKLFF	TGTGCCAGCAGACGAGGGGGCGCAGATGAAAAACTGTTTTTT
-	TRBV7-2	-	TRBJ1-1	CASSLFKGNTEAFF	TGTGCCAGCAGCTTATTCAAAGGGAACACTGAAGCTTTCTTT
once	TRBV11-3	-	TRBJ1-5	CASRDRGEDQPQHF	TGTGCCAGCAGGGATAGGGGGGAAGATCAGCCCCAGCATTTT
once	TRBV29-1	-	TRBJ2-5	CSVSSSQETQYF	TGCAGCGTTAGTAGCTCCCAAGAGACCCAGTACTTC
-	TRBV6-5	TRBD1	TRBJ1-2	CASSDADRGKGYTF	TGTGCCAGCAGCGACGCGGACAGGGGCAAAGGCTACACCTTC
-	TRBV6-5	TRBD1	TRBJ2-7	CASRRDRGLTYEQYF	TGTGCCAGCCGACGGGACAGGGGTCTGACTTACGAGCAGTACTTC
-	TRBV14	-	TRBJ2-5	CASSLGETQYF	TGTGCCAGCAGCCTCGGCGAGACCCAGTACTTC
-	TRBV29-1	-	TRBJ2-5	CSAQQETQYF	TGCAGCGCCCAACAAGAGACCCAGTACTTC
-	TRBV18	TRBD2	TRBJ2-5	CASSSGDYPETQYF	TGTGCCAGCTCATCGGGGGACTATCCAGAGACCCAGTACTTC
-	TRBV7-3	-	TRBJ2-1	CASSPEGSSEQFF	TGTGCCAGCAGCCCGGAGGGGTCCTCGGAGCAGTTCTTC